This T cell receptor (beta chain) appears in the sequencing data of a study of control samples from healthy donors and cancer patients. Generated by immunoSEQ multiplex PCR, the TCRdb table keeps only in-frame clones and is missing some. The sample has approximately 99,000 clones, approximately 82% seen once; the top ten hold approximately 7%. Deletions cut 9 bases from V and 0 bases from J, with 12 bases between. Germline V CDR1 and CDR2: LNHDA, SQIVND (reference sequence). The CDR3 sequence is 14 residues long. The V call is TRBV19, the J call TRBJ1-5; D is undetermined. Sample: blood. The sequence was collected from a man between 18 and 29 years old in good health. CDR3: CASPLWRSNQPQHF. CDR3 bases: TGTGCCAGCCCCCTATGGCGTAGCAATCAGCCCCAGCATTTT. The variable domain in full, with the rest retrieved from reference TRBV19 and TRBJ1-5, is DGGITQSPKYLFRKEGQNVTLSCEQNLNHDAMYWYRQDPGQGLRLIYYSQIVNDFQKGDIAEGYSVSREKKESFPLTVTSAQKNPTAFYLCASPLWRSNQPQHFGDGTRLSIL.